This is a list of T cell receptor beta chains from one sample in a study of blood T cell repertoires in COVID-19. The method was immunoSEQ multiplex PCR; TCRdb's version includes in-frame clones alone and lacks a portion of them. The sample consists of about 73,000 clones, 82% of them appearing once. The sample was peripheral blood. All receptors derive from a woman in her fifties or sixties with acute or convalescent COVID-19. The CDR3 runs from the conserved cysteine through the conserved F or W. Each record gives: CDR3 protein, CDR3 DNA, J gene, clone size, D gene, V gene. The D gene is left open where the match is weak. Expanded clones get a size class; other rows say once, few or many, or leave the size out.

CDR3: CASSLTGVEQYF
DNA: TGTGCCAGCAGTTTAACAGGGGTCGAGCAGTACTTC
J: TRBJ2-7
size: few
D: TRBD1
V: TRBV12-3/TRBV12-4

CDR3: CASRVQGATGELFF
DNA: TGTGCCAGCAGGGTACAGGGGGCCACCGGGGAGCTGTTTTTT
J: TRBJ2-2
size: once
D: TRBD1
V: TRBV2

CDR3: CASSLVGGGLSEKLFF
DNA: TGTGCCAGCAGCTTAGTCGGGGGGGGCCTCTCTGAAAAACTGTTTTTT
J: TRBJ1-4
size: few
D: .
V: TRBV11-2

CDR3: CASSLRNNEQFF
DNA: TGCGCCAGCAGCCTCAGAAACAATGAGCAGTTCTTC
J: TRBJ2-1
size: .
D: .
V: TRBV5-1

CDR3: CASSLVQGSAGANVLTF
DNA: TGCGCCAGCAGCTTGGTTCAGGGGAGCGCTGGGGCCAACGTCCTGACTTTC
J: TRBJ2-6
size: .
D: .
V: TRBV5-1

CDR3: CASGSWTGGSYEQYF
DNA: TGTGCCAGCGGATCGTGGACAGGGGGTTCCTACGAGCAGTACTTC
J: TRBJ2-7
size: .
D: TRBD1
V: TRBV27

CDR3: CAISESMGTGEGYTF
DNA: TGTGCCATCAGTGAATCTATGGGGACAGGGGAAGGCTACACCTTC
J: TRBJ1-2
size: .
D: TRBD1
V: TRBV10-3

CDR3: CASRGGLNEQYF
DNA: TGTGCGTCCCGGGGAGGTCTTAACGAGCAGTACTTC
J: TRBJ2-7
size: .
D: .
V: TRBV7-9

CDR3: CASSLGTGGSGTEAFF
DNA: TGTGCCAGCAGTTTAGGGACAGGGGGTTCCGGCACTGAAGCTTTCTTT
J: TRBJ1-1
size: .
D: TRBD1
V: TRBV27

CDR3: CASSRGGANQPQHF
DNA: TGTGCCAGCAGCCGGGGGGGGGCCAATCAGCCCCAGCATTTT
J: TRBJ1-5
size: .
D: .
V: TRBV6-5

CDR3: CASSLGQGRTGELFF
DNA: TGTGCCAGCAGCTTGGGACAGGGAAGAACCGGGGAGCTGTTTTTT
J: TRBJ2-2
size: few
D: TRBD1
V: TRBV7-9